This passage covers 5 T cell receptor beta chains from one sample sequenced in a study of graft-versus-host responses after intestinal transplantation (dated by TCRdb to about 2021). According to the study, the label for this sample's time point signals: cells obtained before transplantation from donor or recipient. Mixed lymphocyte reactions plated 200,000 CFSE-labeled pre-transplant responders with 200,000 irradiated violet-dye-labeled stimulators and were cultured for about 6 days. Library prep was done by the immunoSEQ multiplex PCR assay. Held by TCRdb, this immuneACCESS table contains in-frame sequences only and omits some clones. Under half of the omission traces to an unresolved V gene where checked; the cause of the rest is unknown. The sample table contains over 8,500 clones; only one count was recorded for about 30% of them. 6.2% of the sample comes from the top ten. Sequenced material: alloreactive CD8+ T cells from a mixed lymphocyte reaction culture, taken before intestinal transplant. The cell subset or site label corresponds to: CFSE-low proliferating T cells sorted from roughly six-day pre-transplant mixed lymphocyte reaction (GvH or HvG direction). Every receptor here comes from a human patient who received an intestinal transplant.

The CDR3 sequence: CASRGSGGMGETQYF. The CDR3 DNA follows: TGTGCCAGCAGGGGAAGCGGGGGGATGGGGGAGACCCAGTACTTC. This chain joins TRBV6-5 and TRBJ2-5, with 9 bases fitting TRBD2. Germline V gene data show CDR1 as MNHEY and CDR2 as SVGAGI. With 6 bases clipped from V and 5 bases from J, the junction kept 10 bases outside the gene matches. CDR3 size: 15 residues.

V usage is TRBV5-4 and J usage is TRBJ1-4; D call uncertain. This CDR3 comprises 13 residues. Between the trimmed V and J ends, which lost 6 bases and 5 bases, there was a span of 11 bases. Germline loops: CDR1 SGHNT, CDR2 YYREEE (reference sequence). CDR3 residues: CASTPSGNEKLFF. CDR3 coding DNA: TGTGCCAGCACCCCATCGGGGAATGAAAAACTGTTTTTT.

This clone was seen a few times. The chain recombines TRBV5-5 with TRBJ2-3; 7 bases fit TRBD2. There are 15 residues in the CDR3. Germline trimming cut 1 base from V and 4 bases from J; bases unmatched to any gene: 6. CDR1 is SGHKS and CDR2 is YYEKEE in the germline V gene (reference sequence). This CDR3 reads CASSLTTSPADTQYF. The CDR3, as DNA: TGTGCCAGCAGCTTGACGACTAGCCCCGCAGATACGCAGTATTTT. Full variable domain (outside the CDR3, taken from reference TRBV5-5 and TRBJ2-3): DAGVTQSPTHLIKTRGQQVTLRCSPISGHKSVSWYQQVLGQGPQFIFQYYEKEERGRGNFPDRFSARQFPNYSSELNVNALLLGDSALYLCASSLTTSPADTQYFGPGTRLTVL.

This chain joins TRBV5-1 and TRBJ1-3; a possible D gene is TRBD1 (5 bases). There are 16 residues in the CDR3. Trimming cost V 2 bases and J 4 bases, with 16 bases left between them. CDR1 and CDR2 (germline): SGHRS, YFSETQ. CDR3 nucleotide sequence: TGCGCCAGCAGCTTTGGCAGGGCTTGGAGAGGAAACACCATATATTTT. Translating gives CASSFGRAWRGNTIYF.

V usage is TRBV5-6 and J usage is TRBJ1-2; maybe TRBD1 (6 bases). This CDR3 is built from 15 residues. V was shortened by 1 base and J by 2 bases, with 12 bases between the two germline ends. Germline-derived CDR1 and CDR2 are SGHDT and YYEEEE. DNA of the CDR3: TGTGCCAGCAGCTTGTGGGACATAGGAAACTATGGCTACACCTTC. Its translation is CASSLWDIGNYGYTF.